Each of the 28 T cell receptor beta chains below was sequenced from the same sample in a study of neurological immune-mediated disorders. MiXCR was run by TCRdb on the 5' RACE reads, yielding one entry per CDR3 protein. Seen here are tens of thousands of distinct CDR3 sequences, under 4.5% observed once, and the top ten hold around 2%. The material sequenced was CD4+ T cells from blood. Every receptor here comes from a woman aged 35 to 49 with multiple sclerosis.

This clonotype was observed at least ten times. This sequence joins TRBV5-5 and TRBJ1-2; D possibly corresponds to TRBD1 (6 bases). Germline V lookup: CDR1 SGHKS, CDR2 YYEKEE (reference sequence). V lost 4 bases, J lost 0 bases, and 10 bases lay in between. This CDR3 has 14 amino acids. The CDR3, as DNA: TGTGCCAGCAGCCCGGACAGTTCTAACTATGGCTACACCTTC. It codes for CASSPDSSNYGYTF. The complete variable domain, with remaining parts taken from reference TRBV5-5 and TRBJ1-2, reads DAGVTQSPTHLIKTRGQQVTLRCSPISGHKSVSWYQQVLGQGPQFIFQYYEKEERGRGNFPDRFSARQFPNYSSELNVNALLLGDSALYLCASSPDSSNYGYTFGSGTRLTVV.

This clonotype showed up many times. The chain is built from TRBV7-9 and TRBJ2-5; D perhaps matches TRBD1 (6 bases). This CDR3 is 13 amino acids long. The germline V gene has CDR1 SEHNR and CDR2 FQNEAQ (reference sequence). Deletions cut 0 bases from V and 5 bases from J, with 7 bases between. The CDR3 DNA follows: TGTGCCAGCAGCTTAGCCCAGGGGGAGACCCAGTACTTC. Encoded protein: CASSLAQGETQYF.

In its sample, this clonotype was seen many times. The chain uses TRBV14 and TRBJ2-3, with D uncertain. V gave up 1 base and J gave up 6 bases, with 5 bases separating them. This CDR3 contains 12 residues. The germline V gene encodes CDR1 SGHDN and CDR2 FVKESK. The DNA of the CDR3 is TGTGCCAGCAGCCAAGGGATCGATACGCAGTATTTT. It encodes CASSQGIDTQYF.

There are many counts of this clonotype. J is TRBJ1-1 and V is TRBV5-1; D is unclear. CDR1 is SGHRS and CDR2 is YFSETQ in the germline V gene. Between the trimmed V and J ends, which lost 0 bases and 4 bases, there was a span of 10 bases. The CDR3 loop spans 14 amino acids. In nucleotides, the CDR3 is TGCGCCAGCAGCTTGGCTCAAACGGGCACTGAAGCTTTCTTT. This codes for CASSLAQTGTEAFF.

This clonotype was counted many times. The V call is TRBV10-3, the J call TRBJ1-2, with 7 bases identical to TRBD1. Trimming at V came to 0 bases and at J to 3 bases, leaving 1 base not matched to a gene. Per the germline V gene, CDR1 is ENHRY and CDR2 is SYGVKD. The CDR3 runs 14 residues. The CDR3 sequence: CAISESQGDYGYTF. CDR3 bases: TGTGCCATCAGTGAGTCCCAGGGGGACTATGGCTACACCTTC.

Only a few counts were recorded for this clonotype. J is TRBJ2-3 and V is TRBV19, with a tentative D call TRBD1 (6 bases). This CDR3 is built from 13 residues. Looked up from germline, CDR1 is LNHDA and CDR2 is SQIVND (reference sequence). V lost 4 bases to trimming and J lost 9 bases, with 14 bases between them. CDR3 DNA: TGTGCCAGTAGTAAAACAGGGTTCCAGACGCAGTATTTT. Translation: CASSKTGFQTQYF. Full variable domain (missing parts from reference TRBV19 and TRBJ2-3): DGGITQSPKYLFRKEGQNVTLSCEQNLNHDAMYWYRQDPGQGLRLIYYSQIVNDFQKGDIAEGYSVSREKKESFPLTVTSAQKNPTAFYLCASSKTGFQTQYFGPGTRLTVL.

This clonotype appeared many times. The chain carries TRBV20-1 and TRBJ2-1; D is uncertain. V dropped 0 bases and J dropped 5 bases, with 11 bases sitting between them. The CDR3 is 14 residues long. Germline CDR1 and CDR2: DFQATT and SNEGSKA (reference sequence). Here the CDR3 DNA reads TGCAGTGCTAGAGATCCCCTAAAAAACAATGAGCAGTTCTTC. Translation gives CSARDPLKNNEQFF.

This clonotype was seen repeatedly, ten times or more. The chain carries TRBV12-3 or TRBV12-4 and TRBJ1-1; D unresolved. The CDR3 runs 14 residues. The V end was cut by 4 bases, the J end by 0 bases, with 9 bases between. In DNA, the CDR3 is TGTGCCAGCAGTTCACCTCCCCTGAACACTGAAGCTTTCTTT. Translated, it gives CASSSPPLNTEAFF.

This clonotype was observed at least ten times. J is TRBJ1-5 and V is TRBV12-3 or TRBV12-4; D gene unclear. Trimming removed 6 bases at V and 5 bases at J, with 8 bases between. The CDR3 consists of 12 residues. The CDR3 region has the DNA TGTGCCAGCAGCCCTAACCATCAGCCCCAGCATTTT. It specifies CASSPNHQPQHF.

This clonotype occurred many times. The CDR3 is CASSLDLFGREVELFF. The CDR3 nucleotides read TGTGCCAGCAGCTTAGATCTGTTCGGACGAGAAGTTGAACTGTTTTTT. The chain links TRBV7-8 to TRBJ1-4, with D unresolved. This CDR3 is built from 16 residues. Trimming cost V 1 base and J 12 bases, with 21 bases left between them. The germline V gene encodes CDR1 SGHVS and CDR2 FQNEAQ.

This clonotype has at least ten counts. The rearrangement links TRBV20-1 to TRBJ1-2; possibly TRBD1 for D (6 bases). This CDR3 spans 13 amino acids. Trimming left V 1 base short and J 8 bases short, with 14 bases between. Germline CDR1 DFQATT, CDR2 SNEGSKA (reference sequence). Here the CDR3 reads CSARVGGRDGYTF. The CDR3 DNA reads as TGCAGTGCTAGAGTTGGGGGCCGGGACGGCTACACCTTC.

There are many counts of this clonotype. The rearrangement uses TRBV5-1 and TRBJ2-2; 7 bases line up with TRBD1. The CDR3 sequence is 15 residues long. After removal of 6 bases from V and 0 bases from J, the junction contained 5 bases not matched to a gene. Per the germline V gene, CDR1 is SGHRS and CDR2 is YFSETQ. The CDR3 is CASIAGTANTGELFF. The CDR3 nucleotides read TGCGCCAGCATTGCTGGGACAGCGAACACCGGGGAGCTGTTTTTT.

This clonotype was detected ten times or more. The chain recombines TRBV20-1 with TRBJ2-4; TRBD1 agrees at 8 bases. This CDR3 has 20 amino acids. The trim removed 3 bases at V and 0 bases at J, leaving 19 bases unmatched. Germline V CDR1 and CDR2: DFQATT, SNEGSKA (reference sequence). The CDR3 coding sequence is TGCAGTGCTAGGAGCGGACAGGGTATCTCCTTAAAACTAGCCAAAAACATTCAGTACTTC. Translating gives CSARSGQGISLKLAKNIQYF.

This clonotype was seen more than once but under ten times. The chain links TRBV7-3 to TRBJ2-1; 12 bases are shared with TRBD2. The CDR3 has 16 amino acids. CDR1 and CDR2 (germline): SGHTA, FQGTGA. After removal of 4 bases from V and 10 bases from J, the junction contained 11 bases not matched to a gene. The CDR3 bases are TGTGCCAGCAGCTCCGTAGGACTAGCGGGAAGGAACGAGCAGTTCTTC. Its protein is CASSSVGLAGRNEQFF.

This clonotype was counted ten times or more. The rearrangement joins TRBV6-6 to TRBJ2-3; TRBD1 aligns across 8 bases. CDR1 and CDR2 (germline): MNHNY, SVGAGI (reference sequence). Unmatched junction bases numbered 7, after V lost 5 bases and J lost 3 bases. This CDR3 has 15 amino acids. The CDR3 coding sequence is TGTGCCAGCAGTCTATGGACAGGGAGTACAGATACGCAGTATTTT. This codes for CASSLWTGSTDTQYF.

Ten or more counts support this clonotype. CDR3 DNA: TGCAGTGCCCCGCGGGGGGGAGCCTACAATGAGCAGTTCTTC. Translated: CSAPRGGAYNEQFF. The V call is TRBV20-1, the J call TRBJ2-1, with 9 bases identical to TRBD2. This CDR3 has 14 residues. The germline V gene has CDR1 DFQATT and CDR2 SNEGSKA (reference sequence). V was clipped by 6 bases and J by 2 bases; unmatched bases: 5.

This clonotype occurred many times. The chain carries TRBV7-2 and TRBJ1-2; D is unclear. The CDR3 consists of 13 residues. The V end lost 5 bases, the J end lost 7 bases, and 14 bases lay between the germline ends. Germline assignment: CDR1 SGHTA and CDR2 FQGNSA. CDR3 bases: TGTGCCAGCAGCCCGGGCCCAGGCGGTGGCTACACCTTC. The encoded protein is CASSPGPGGGYTF.

This clonotype appeared many times. This chain connects TRBV4-1 to TRBJ2-6; perhaps TRBD2 as D (7 bases). From germline, CDR1 is MGHRA and CDR2 YSYEKL. The CDR3 is 19 amino acids. V was pared by 1 base and J by 3 bases, with 19 bases between. CDR3 sequence: CASSQGVGGGWGGANVLTF. As DNA, the CDR3 is TGCGCCAGCAGCCAAGGGGTAGGCGGGGGCTGGGGTGGGGCCAACGTCCTGACTTTC.

This clonotype was detected ten times or more. V usage is TRBV7-6 and J usage is TRBJ1-2; D remains unclear. Trimming took off 2 bases at V and 5 bases at J, with 9 bases between the two ends. This CDR3 is 13 amino acids long. CDR1 and CDR2 from the germline V gene are SGHVS and FNYEAQ. The CDR3 reads CASSLHSTYGYTF. The CDR3 DNA is TGTGCCAGCAGCTTACACAGTACATATGGCTACACCTTC. Combining the CDR3 with reference TRBV7-6 and TRBJ1-2 gives the whole variable domain GAGVSQSPRYKVTKRGQDVALRCDPISGHVSLYWYRQALGQGPEFLTYFNYEAQQDKSGLPNDRFSAERPEGSISTLTIQRTEQRDSAMYRCASSLHSTYGYTFGSGTRLTVV.

The chain recombines TRBV19 with TRBJ2-5, with TRBD1 identical over 9 bases. Germline CDR1 reads LNHDA; CDR2 reads SQIVND (reference sequence). Losses at the gene ends were 6 bases for V and 1 base for J; bases not matched to a gene: 0. This CDR3 is 13 amino acids long. CDR3 region: CASRDRGQETQYF. CDR3 sequence (DNA): TGTGCCAGTAGGGACAGGGGCCAAGAGACCCAGTACTTC.

In this sample, this clonotype turned up many times. The chain has TRBV3-1 and TRBJ2-2, with 8 bases lining up with TRBD1. With V trimmed by 0 bases and J by 7 bases, 7 bases remained unmatched. In germline, CDR1 is LGHDT, CDR2 YNNKEL (reference sequence). The CDR3 runs to 16 residues. In nucleotides, the CDR3 is TGTGCCAGCAGCCAAGATATGGCAGGGGGCATCGGGGAGCTGTTTTTT. Protein: CASSQDMAGGIGELFF.

Ten or more counts support this clonotype. The gene calls are TRBV6-6 and TRBJ1-1; 8 nucleotides agree with TRBD1. Trimming cost V 1 base and J 10 bases; bases outside gene matches: 11. The CDR3 totals 15 residues. Germline CDR1 is MNHNY and CDR2 is SVGAGI (reference sequence). CDR3 sequence (DNA): TGTGCCAGCAGTTACTTCTCCGGACAGGGTATGCGAGCTTTCTTT. Protein sequence: CASSYFSGQGMRAFF.

In this sample, this clonotype turned up many times. This chain's CDR3 is CASSARQGRDRDTQYF. DNA of the CDR3: TGTGCCAGCAGCGCTCGCCAGGGCCGTGATCGGGATACGCAGTATTTT. The chain has TRBV9 and TRBJ2-3, with D tentatively TRBD1 (5 bases). In germline, CDR1 is SGDLS, CDR2 YYNGEE. The CDR3 sequence is 16 residues long. The V end was cut by 3 bases, the J end by 6 bases, with 20 bases between.

This clonotype was found many times. The gene calls are TRBV29-1 and TRBJ1-1; the D is unclear. Looked up from germline, CDR1 is SQVTM and CDR2 is ANQGSEA. The CDR3 consists of 14 residues. With 4 bases removed from V and 3 bases from J, the gap between germline ends came to 15 bases. The CDR3 is CSVAPRLVDTEAFF. CDR3 DNA sequence: TGCAGCGTTGCCCCCCGATTGGTTGACACTGAAGCTTTCTTT. The entire variable domain, with the rest obtained from reference TRBV29-1 and TRBJ1-1, is as follows: SAVISQKPSRDICQRGTSLTIQCQVDSQVTMMFWYRQQPGQSLTLIATANQGSEATYESGFVIDKFPISRPNLTFSTLTVSNMSPEDSSIYLCSVAPRLVDTEAFFGQGTRLTVV.

This clonotype has only a few counts. The chain joins TRBV7-3 to TRBJ2-2; the match to TRBD1 covers 8 bases. The CDR3 is 14 residues long. V lost 11 bases and J lost 5; bases outside the gene matches: 10. From germline, CDR1 is SGHTA and CDR2 FQGTGA. Here the CDR3 DNA reads TGTGCCTCAACGTCAGGGGGCTTAACCGGGGAGCTGTTTTTT. Its translation: CASTSGGLTGELFF. The full variable domain, its missing parts supplied by reference TRBV7-3 and TRBJ2-2, is GAGVSQTPSNKVTEKGKYVELRCDPISGHTALYWYRQSLGQGPEFLIYFQGTGAADDSGLPNDRFFAVRPEGSVSTLKIQRTERGDSAVYLCASTSGGLTGELFFGEGSRLTVL.

There are many counts of this clonotype. This rearrangement joins TRBV5-1 to TRBJ2-7, with D unclear. V dropped 0 bases and J dropped 2 bases, with 12 bases sitting between them. CDR3 length equals 15 residues. The germline gives CDR1 SGHRS, CDR2 YFSETQ. The CDR3 DNA reads TGCGCCAGCAGCTTGGAGGCCCGCCGGCCCTACGAGCAGTACTTC. Its protein product is CASSLEARRPYEQYF. The full variable domain, completed using reference TRBV5-1 and TRBJ2-7, is KAGVTQTPRYLIKTRGQQVTLSCSPISGHRSVSWYQQTPGQGLQFLFEYFSETQRNKGNFPGRFSGRQFSNSRSEMNVSTLELGDSALYLCASSLEARRPYEQYFGPGTRLTVT.

This clonotype has ten or more counts. The V and J genes are TRBV14 and TRBJ2-4; tentative D call: TRBD2 (5 bases). Germline-derived CDR1 and CDR2 are SGHDN and FVKESK. Trimming removed 4 bases from V and 6 bases from J, with 19 bases in between. The CDR3 covers 16 residues. CDR3 in DNA: TGTGCCAGCAGCCTCCTCGACGGCGGGTTACGAAACATTCAGTACTTC. Translation: CASSLLDGGLRNIQYF.

This clonotype was seen only a few times. The J gene is TRBJ2-7, the V gene TRBV10-3; no firm D call. V was shortened by 3 bases and J by 6 bases, with 12 bases between the two germline ends. In germline, CDR1 is ENHRY, CDR2 SYGVKD. This CDR3 region has 13 residues. The chain's CDR3 is CAISDAQPAEQYF. The CDR3 bases are TGTGCCATCAGTGACGCACAGCCCGCCGAGCAGTACTTC.